Below are 20 T cell receptor beta chains sequenced from a single sample in a study of tumor-infiltrating lymphocytes in primary liver carcinoma. Production of TCR beta cDNA used around 0.45 ug total RNA together with a constant-region primer. TCR beta libraries came from three nested multiplex PCR rounds using slightly modified ARM-PCR. Primers for the first two PCR rounds were TRBV1-TRBV30 forward primers and a C-beta reverse primer (roughly 9 cycles per round). TCRdb reprocessed the multiplex PCR reads via MiXCR and lists one record per CDR3 protein. The sample has fewer than 350,000 distinct CDR3 sequences; 65% are singletons. Out of unsorted whole blood came the blood RNA, and germline DNA was extracted as well. Sequenced: peripheral blood. These receptor sequences come from a middle-aged man with primary liver carcinoma and hepatitis B virus infection.

A single count supports this clonotype. A much larger clone sits a single nucleotide away, making a read error possible. V is TRBV29-1 and J is TRBJ2-5; D remains ambiguous. The CDR3 has 11 residues. Germline CDR1 and CDR2: SQVTM and ANQGSEA. CDR3 region: CGVGLRETQYF. CDR3 in DNA: TGCGGCGTTGGATTGCGGGAGACCCAGTACTTC.

This clonotype is a singleton in its sample. The rearrangement uses TRBV5-4 and TRBJ2-7, with D maybe TRBD1 (6 bases). The V end was cut by 3 bases, the J end by 3 bases, with 16 bases between. There are 15 residues in the CDR3. CDR1 SGHNT and CDR2 YYREEE come from the germline V gene (reference sequence). DNA of the CDR3: TGTGCCAGCAGCTCCCGGACAGAGAGACGCTACGAGCAGTACTTC. It specifies CASSSRTERRYEQYF.

The rearrangement uses TRBV12-3 or TRBV12-4 and TRBJ2-1, with 8 bases aligning to TRBD2. The CDR3 covers 14 residues. V shed 6 bases, J shed 5 bases, and the junction held 6 bases outside the gene matches. This chain's CDR3 is CASRFTSGHNEQFF. In nucleotides, the CDR3 is TGTGCCAGCAGATTCACTAGCGGCCACAATGAGCAGTTCTTC.

J is TRBJ2-7 and V is TRBV9, with a possible D match to TRBD1 (6 bases). The CDR3 length is 13 residues. Germline CDR1 SGDLS, CDR2 YYNGEE. V was shortened by 3 bases and J by 6 bases, with 13 bases between the two germline ends. The DNA for the CDR3 is TGTGCCAGCAGCGGGACAGTTGGGGGCGAGCAGTACTTC. Its protein product is CASSGTVGGEQYF.

The rearrangement links TRBV11-2 to TRBJ2-3; D unresolved. CDR1 is SGHAT, CDR2 FQNNGV, per germline. Between the trimmed V and J ends, which lost 5 bases and 5 bases, there was a span of 11 bases. The CDR3 has 13 amino acids. CDR3: CASSPTLEDTQYF. The CDR3 DNA reads as TGTGCCAGCAGCCCCACCCTTGAAGATACGCAGTATTTT.

V is TRBV28 and J is TRBJ1-1; D perhaps matches TRBD1 (6 bases). The CDR3 is 14 residues long. Trimming cost V 1 base and J 6 bases, with 12 bases left between them. CDR1 and CDR2 from the germline V gene are MDHEN and SYDVKM. Here the CDR3 reads CASSLSGGPAEAFF. The DNA of the CDR3 is TGTGCCAGCAGTTTATCGGGGGGGCCGGCTGAAGCTTTCTTT. The full variable domain, its missing parts supplied by reference TRBV28 and TRBJ1-1, is DVKVTQSSRYLVKRTGEKVFLECVQDMDHENMFWYRQDPGLGLRLIYFSYDVKMKEKGDIPEGYSVSREKKERFSLILESASTNQTSMYLCASSLSGGPAEAFFGQGTRLTVV.

Details on this clonotype: Germline and junction disagree at one end, which may indicate a read error. The gene calls are TRBV29-1 and TRBJ2-1, with a weak D call TRBD2 (6 bases). The CDR3 totals 11 residues. Germline lookup yields CDR1 SQVTM and CDR2 ANQGSEA. The CDR3 DNA follows: TGCAGCGTTACTAGCCAGTATGAGCAATTCTTC. It yields the protein CSVTSQYEQFF.

In the case of this clonotype: The junction does not match germline at one end; this may be a read error. V usage is TRBV11-2 and J usage is TRBJ2-7; D is possibly TRBD1 (6 bases). This CDR3 comprises 15 residues. Germline V gives CDR1 SGHAT, CDR2 FQNNGV. The CDR3 is CASTLGQGLPRELYF. The CDR3 nucleotides read TGTGCCAGCACCCTAGGCCAGGGGCTCCCTCGTGAGCTGTACTTC. The whole variable domain, remainder taken from reference TRBV11-2 and TRBJ2-7, is EAGVAQSPRYKIIEKRQSVAFWCNPISGHATLYWYQQILGQGPKLLIQFQNNGVVDDSQLPKDRFSAERLKGVDSTLKIQPAKLEDSAVYLCASTLGQGLPRELYFGPGTRLTVT.

This clonotype was observed many times. This rearrangement joins TRBV12-3 or TRBV12-4 to TRBJ2-7; TRBD2 matches at 14 bases. The CDR3 has 17 residues. The V and J ends lost 6 bases and 3 bases, in that order; junction bases with no gene match: 10. The CDR3 reads CASSVGTSGSGNYEQYF. DNA of the CDR3: TGTGCCAGCAGCGTAGGGACTAGCGGGAGTGGTAACTACGAGCAGTACTTC.

This clonotype appeared many times. V usage is TRBV11-2 and J usage is TRBJ2-7; TRBD2 aligns across 7 bases. CDR3 length equals 13 residues. The junction had 4 bases not matched to a gene; V was cut back by 5 bases and J by 3 bases. The germline V gene has CDR1 SGHAT and CDR2 FQNNGV. The CDR3 sequence is CASSLGLDYEQYF. For the CDR3, the DNA is TGTGCCAGCAGCCTTGGACTAGACTACGAGCAGTACTTC.

In its sample, this clonotype was seen a few times. As DNA, the CDR3 is TGCGCCAGCAGTCCGGGACTAGCGGGGGGATCCCAAGAGACCCAGTACTTC. Protein product: CASSPGLAGGSQETQYF. The J gene is TRBJ2-5, the V gene TRBV5-1, with TRBD2 matching 15 bases. CDR3 length equals 17 residues. Germline lookup yields CDR1 SGHRS and CDR2 YFSETQ. J lost 1 base, V lost 5 bases, and 6 bases had no gene match.

Remarks on this clonotype: An end of the junction does not agree with germline; a read error may underlie this. This chain uses TRBV7-9 with TRBJ1-4, with TRBD1 matching 7 bases. The CDR3 spans 15 residues. CDR1 is SEHNR and CDR2 is FQNEAQ in the germline V gene (reference sequence). The chain's CDR3 is CASSFCRDSNEKPFF. In DNA, the CDR3 is TGTGCCAGCAGCTTCTGCCGGGACAGTAATGAAAAACCGTTTTTT.

This clonotype was recorded only once. Given the absence of the conserved phenylalanine or tryptophan at the CDR3 end, a read error is likely. This sequence joins TRBV29-1 and TRBJ1-1, with D perhaps TRBD1 (5 bases). The germline gives CDR1 SQVTM, CDR2 ANQGSEA. V was pared by 6 bases and J by 6 bases, with 14 bases between. CDR3 length: 12 residues. This CDR3 is CSVSQGRAEAFY. CDR3 bases: TGCAGCGTCTCTCAGGGTAGGGCTGAAGCTTTCTAT.

This clonotype was counted ten times or more. The rearrangement uses TRBV6-5 and TRBJ2-1, with D perhaps assigned TRBD1 or TRBD2 (6 bases each). The V and J ends lost 4 bases and 9 bases respectively, with 16 bases between them. The CDR3 loop spans 14 amino acids. CDR1 MNHEY and CDR2 SVGAGI come from the germline V gene. In DNA, the CDR3 is TGTGCCAGCAGTTCCCCGACAGGAGCGGGTGAGCAGTTCTTC. Translated, it gives CASSSPTGAGEQFF.

Of note for this clonotype: At one boundary the junction diverges from the germline segment, which might be a read error. The chain joins TRBV5-6 to TRBJ2-3; no definite D call. Germline V lookup: CDR1 SGHDT, CDR2 YYEEEE. The length of the CDR3 is 12 residues. In DNA, the CDR3 is TGTGCCAGCAGCCCCGGCTGGGATACGAAGTATTTT. Amino acids: CASSPGWDTKYF. The variable domain in full, completed from reference TRBV5-6 and TRBJ2-3, reads DAGVTQSPTHLIKTRGQQVTLRCSPKSGHDTVSWYQQALGQGPQFIFQYYEEEERQRGNFPDRFSGHQFPNYSSELNVNALLLGDSALYLCASSPGWDTKYFGPGTRLTVL.

This clonotype was picked up one time. A read error may be the cause here, since a much bigger clone is one base away. The rearrangement links TRBV6-1 to TRBJ1-5, with 8 bases fitting TRBD1. Looked up from germline, CDR1 is MNHNS and CDR2 is SASEGT. The J segment lost 5 bases and the V segment lost 4 bases, leaving 4 bases of the junction unmatched. The CDR3 is made up of 14 amino acids. The CDR3 here is CASSGDRIDQPQHF. In DNA form, the CDR3 reads TGTGCCAGCAGTGGGGACAGGATCGATCAGCCCCAGCATTTT.

About this clonotype: Since no conserved phenylalanine or tryptophan closes the CDR3, a read error is the likely cause. The V call is TRBV11-2, the J call TRBJ2-3; D might be TRBD2 (5 bases). The CDR3 loop spans 13 amino acids. The germline V gene has CDR1 SGHAT and CDR2 FQNNGV. The CDR3 sequence: CASSLEGRNTQYL. The CDR3 DNA reads as TGTGCCAGTAGCTTAGAAGGGAGAAATACGCAGTATCTT.

A word on this clonotype: An end of the junction differs from the germline gene, which may be a read error. This chain links TRBV4-2 with TRBJ2-1; 10 bases line up with TRBD1. CDR3 length: 16 amino acids. Germline CDR1 LGHNA, CDR2 YNFKEQ. CDR3 in amino acids: CTSSHVGGQGNNEQFF. As DNA, the CDR3 is TGTACCAGCAGCCACGTCGGGGGACAGGGGAACAACGAGCAGTTCTTC.

The chain joins TRBV28 to TRBJ2-1; no firm D call. V lost 2 bases and J 6 bases, leaving 11 bases between the germline ends. The CDR3 is made up of 14 amino acids. Germline CDR1 reads MDHEN; CDR2 reads SYDVKM. CDR3 nucleotide sequence: TGTGCCAGCAGTTTAAGGCTGATCGGCAATGAGCAGTTCTTC. Amino acid sequence: CASSLRLIGNEQFF.

In the case of this clonotype: A read error is possible here, since a much larger clone lies one base away. The J gene is TRBJ1-2, the V gene TRBV10-2; possibly TRBD1 for D (5 bases). V lost 3 bases to trimming and J lost 6 bases, with 11 bases between them. This CDR3 is built from 13 residues. Germline V gene lookup returns CDR1 WSHSY and CDR2 SAAADI. DNA for the CDR3: TGCGCCAGCAGTGATTGGGACTTGGATGGCTACACCTTC. Translating it yields CASSDWDLDGYTF.